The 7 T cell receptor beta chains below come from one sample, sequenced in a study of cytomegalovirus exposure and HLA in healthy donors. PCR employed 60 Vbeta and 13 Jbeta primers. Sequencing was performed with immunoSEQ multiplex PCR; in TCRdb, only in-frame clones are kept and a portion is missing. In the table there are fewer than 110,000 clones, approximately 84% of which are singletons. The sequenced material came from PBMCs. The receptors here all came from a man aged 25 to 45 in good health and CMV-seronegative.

As DNA, the CDR3 is TGTGCCAGCACCGACGGGACAGAGCAGTTCTTC. This codes for CASTDGTEQFF. This chain uses TRBV2 with TRBJ2-1; D perhaps matches TRBD1 (6 bases). In germline, CDR1 is SNHLY, CDR2 FYNNEI. This CDR3 is 11 amino acids long. V lost 7 bases and J 10 bases, leaving 11 bases between the germline ends.

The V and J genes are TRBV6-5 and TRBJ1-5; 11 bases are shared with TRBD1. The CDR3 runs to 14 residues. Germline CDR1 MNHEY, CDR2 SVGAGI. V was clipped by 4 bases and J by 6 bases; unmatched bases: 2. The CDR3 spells CASSLGTGGQPQHF. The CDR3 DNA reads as TGTGCCAGCAGTTTAGGGACAGGGGGTCAGCCCCAGCATTTT.

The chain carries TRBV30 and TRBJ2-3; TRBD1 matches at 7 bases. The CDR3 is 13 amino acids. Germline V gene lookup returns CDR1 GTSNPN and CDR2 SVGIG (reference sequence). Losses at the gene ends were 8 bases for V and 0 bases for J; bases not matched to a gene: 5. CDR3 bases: TGTGCCGGTAGGGACAGAAGCACAGATACGCAGTATTTT. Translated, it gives CAGRDRSTDTQYF.

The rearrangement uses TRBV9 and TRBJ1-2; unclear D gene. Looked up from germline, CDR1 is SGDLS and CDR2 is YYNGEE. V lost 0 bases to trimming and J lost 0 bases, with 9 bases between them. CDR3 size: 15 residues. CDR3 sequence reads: CASSVDGTTNYGYTF. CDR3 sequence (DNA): TGTGCCAGCAGCGTAGATGGCACCACTAACTATGGCTACACCTTC.

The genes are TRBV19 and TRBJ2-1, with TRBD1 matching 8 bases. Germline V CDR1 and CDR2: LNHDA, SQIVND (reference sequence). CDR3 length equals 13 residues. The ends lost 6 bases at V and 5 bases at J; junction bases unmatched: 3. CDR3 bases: TGTGCCAGTAGGGACAGGGTCCACAATGAGCAGTTCTTC. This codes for CASRDRVHNEQFF.

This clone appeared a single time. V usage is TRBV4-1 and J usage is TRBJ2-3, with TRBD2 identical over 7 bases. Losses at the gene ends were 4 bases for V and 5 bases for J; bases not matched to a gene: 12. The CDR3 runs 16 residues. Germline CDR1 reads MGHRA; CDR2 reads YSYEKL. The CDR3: CASSPSGDGFVDTQYF. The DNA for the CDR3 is TGCGCCAGCAGCCCCAGCGGGGACGGATTTGTAGATACGCAGTATTTT.

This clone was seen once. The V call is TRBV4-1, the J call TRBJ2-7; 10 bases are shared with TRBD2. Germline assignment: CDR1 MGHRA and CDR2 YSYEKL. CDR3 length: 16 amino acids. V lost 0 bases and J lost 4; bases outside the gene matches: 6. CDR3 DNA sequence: TGCGCCAGCAGCCAAGATCGTTCTAGCGGGAGTTACGAGCAGTACTTC. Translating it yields CASSQDRSSGSYEQYF.